These T cell receptor beta chains were read from a single sample in a study of CD8 T cells in Susac syndrome. TCRdb itself ran the immunoSEQ multiplex PCR reads through MiXCR, one entry per CDR3 protein. The table lists 210,000 or so distinct CDR3 sequences, about 94% of them singletons, with 0.15% to 0.2% in the top ten. Material: CD4+ T cells from PBMCs. The source of these receptors is a human donor with Susac syndrome. CDR3s include the opening cysteine and the closing phenylalanine or tryptophan. A D gene is named only where the DNA matches it firmly. The size of a clone is reported for some rows only, either as once, few or many, or as a class for expanded clones.

V,size,J,D,length,CDR3,DNA
TRBV20-1,-,TRBJ1-6,-,13,CSALPPYNSPLHF,TGCAGTGCCTTACCCCCTTATAATTCACCCCTCCACTTT
TRBV7-9,few,TRBJ2-7,-,14,CASSPRPTSYEQYF,TGTGCCAGCAGCCCCCGGCCCACCTCCTACGAGCAGTACTTC
TRBV7-2,-,TRBJ2-7,TRBD1,15,CASSSSGTGDGEQYF,TGTGCCAGCAGTTCCTCCGGGACAGGGGACGGCGAGCAGTACTTC
TRBV19,-,TRBJ1-1,-,13,CASSPGFRTEAFF,TGTGCCAGTAGTCCGGGGTTTCGCACTGAAGCTTTCTTT
TRBV30,-,TRBJ2-5,-,14,CAWDMGLIQETQYF,TGTGCCTGGGATATGGGACTTATTCAAGAGACCCAGTACTTC
TRBV20-1,-,TRBJ2-4,-,15,CSATPPGPAKNIQYF,TGCAGTGCTACACCCCCAGGCCCAGCCAAAAACATTCAGTACTTC
TRBV7-9,-,TRBJ2-7,TRBD1,16,CASSLALSAGGNEQYF,TGTGCCAGCAGCTTAGCTTTATCGGCAGGGGGCAATGAGCAGTACTTC
TRBV15,-,TRBJ1-2,-,16,CATSREAPRANYGYTF,TGTGCCACCAGCAGAGAGGCGCCGCGAGCTAACTATGGCTACACCTTC
TRBV25-1,-,TRBJ1-3,-,15,CASSDPGGSGNTIYF,TGTGCCAGCAGTGACCCCGGGGGGTCTGGAAACACCATATATTTT
TRBV9,-,TRBJ1-4,TRBD1,15,CASSVGHRGEEKLFF,TGTGCCAGCAGCGTAGGACACAGGGGGGAGGAAAAACTGTTTTTT